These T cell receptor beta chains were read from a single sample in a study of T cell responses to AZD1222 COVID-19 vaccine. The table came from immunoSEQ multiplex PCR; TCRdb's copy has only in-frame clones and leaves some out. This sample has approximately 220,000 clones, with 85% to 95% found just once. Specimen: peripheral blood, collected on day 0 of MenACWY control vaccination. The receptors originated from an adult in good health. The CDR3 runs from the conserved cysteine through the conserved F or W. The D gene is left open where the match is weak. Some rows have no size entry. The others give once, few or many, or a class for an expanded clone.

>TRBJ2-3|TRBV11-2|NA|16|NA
CASSPWDPQGADTQYF
TGTGCCAGCAGCCCTTGGGACCCACAGGGCGCAGATACGCAGTATTTT
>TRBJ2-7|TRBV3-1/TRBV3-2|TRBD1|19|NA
CASSQGEGDREIPGYEQYF
TGTGCCAGCAGCCAAGGAGAGGGGGACAGGGAAATCCCTGGCTACGAGCAGTACTTC
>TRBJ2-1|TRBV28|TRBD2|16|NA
CASSSAVAGGYNEQFF
TGTGCCAGCAGTTCGGCGGTAGCGGGGGGGTACAATGAGCAGTTCTTC
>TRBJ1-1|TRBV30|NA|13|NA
CAWMGGAYTEAFF
TGTGCCTGGATGGGGGGGGCGTACACTGAAGCTTTCTTT
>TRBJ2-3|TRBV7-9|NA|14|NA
CASKVGGGTDTQYF
TGTGCCAGCAAAGTGGGTGGTGGCACAGATACGCAGTATTTT
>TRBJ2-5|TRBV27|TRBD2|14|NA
CASSFSGGQETQYF
TGTGCCAGCAGTTTCTCGGGGGGGCAAGAGACCCAGTACTTC
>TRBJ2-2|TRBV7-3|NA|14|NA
CASSRDPNSGELFF
TGTGCCAGCAGCCGAGATCCTAACTCCGGGGAGCTGTTTTTT
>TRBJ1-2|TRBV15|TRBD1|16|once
CATSRGGTAREYGYTF
TGTGCCACCAGCAGAGGGGGGACAGCCAGGGAGTATGGCTACACCTTC
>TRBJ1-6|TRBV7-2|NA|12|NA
CASSPTDSPLHF
TGTGCCAGCAGCCCGACAGATTCACCCCTCCACTTT
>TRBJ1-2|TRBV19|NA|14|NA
CASKPRDGSYGYTF
TGTGCCAGTAAACCGAGAGACGGCTCCTATGGCTACACCTTC
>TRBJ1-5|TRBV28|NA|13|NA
CASSDRAAQPQHF
TGTGCCAGCAGTGACCGGGCAGCTCAGCCCCAGCATTTT
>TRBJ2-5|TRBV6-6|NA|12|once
CASILPEETQYF
TGTGCCAGTATACTTCCCGAAGAGACCCAGTACTTC
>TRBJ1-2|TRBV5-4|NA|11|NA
CASSWEGRYTF
TGTGCCAGCAGCTGGGAGGGACGCTACACCTTC
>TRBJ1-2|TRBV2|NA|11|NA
CASSVRDGYTF
TGTGCCAGCAGTGTAAGGGATGGCTACACCTTC
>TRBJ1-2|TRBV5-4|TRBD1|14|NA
CASSLARGDYGYTF
TGTGCCAGCAGCTTGGCCAGGGGGGACTATGGCTACACCTTC
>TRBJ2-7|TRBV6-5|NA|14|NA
CASSYSGDRGEQYF
TGTGCCAGCAGTTACTCGGGGGACCGGGGGGAGCAGTACTTC
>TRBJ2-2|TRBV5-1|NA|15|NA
CASSLDGFDTGELFF
TGCGCCAGCAGCTTGGACGGGTTCGACACCGGGGAGCTGTTTTTT
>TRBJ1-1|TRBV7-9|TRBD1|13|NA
CASSRTGKGEAFF
TGTGCCAGCAGCCGGACAGGGAAGGGTGAAGCTTTCTTT
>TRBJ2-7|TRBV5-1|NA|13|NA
CASSLGLNYEQYF
TGCGCCAGCAGCTTGGGACTAAACTACGAGCAGTACTTC
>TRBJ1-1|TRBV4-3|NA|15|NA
CASSQDGQPNTEAFF
TGCGCCAGCAGCCAAGATGGACAGCCGAACACTGAAGCTTTCTTT
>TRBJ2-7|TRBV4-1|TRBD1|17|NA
CASSLRGRTGERGEQYF
TGCGCCAGCAGTCTCCGGGGACGGACAGGGGAAAGGGGCGAGCAGTACTTC
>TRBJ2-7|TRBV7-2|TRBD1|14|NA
CASSLTGDRYEQYF
TGTGCCAGCAGTTTAACAGGGGACCGCTACGAGCAGTACTTC
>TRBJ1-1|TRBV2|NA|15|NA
CANRMDRTVNTEAFF
TGTGCCAACCGGATGGATAGGACAGTGAACACTGAAGCTTTCTTT
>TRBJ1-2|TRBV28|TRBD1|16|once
CASSRTPRTGYYGYTF
TGTGCCAGCAGCCGAACTCCGCGGACAGGCTACTATGGCTACACCTTC
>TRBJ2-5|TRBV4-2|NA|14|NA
CASSPKRPQETQYF
TGTGCCAGCAGCCCTAAACGGCCCCAAGAGACCCAGTACTTC
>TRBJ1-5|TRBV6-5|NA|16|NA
CASSYSGARGHQPQHF
TGTGCCAGCAGTTACTCGGGGGCTAGGGGCCATCAGCCCCAGCATTTT
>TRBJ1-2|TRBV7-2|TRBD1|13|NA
CASSLDPGQLETF
TGTGCCAGCAGCCTAGATCCGGGACAGTTAGAAACCTTC
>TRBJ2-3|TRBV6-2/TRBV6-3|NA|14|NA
CASSSAALTDTQYF
TGTGCCAGCAGTTCCGCAGCGCTCACAGATACGCAGTATTTT
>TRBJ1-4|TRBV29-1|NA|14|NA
CSVSDREPNEKLFF
TGCAGCGTCTCAGACAGAGAGCCAAATGAAAAACTGTTTTTT
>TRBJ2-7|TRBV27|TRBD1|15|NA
CASSAWTGGSYEQYF
TGTGCCAGCAGTGCATGGACAGGCGGCTCCTACGAGCAGTACTTC
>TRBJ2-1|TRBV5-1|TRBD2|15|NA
CASSAGVQPNNEQFF
TGCGCCAGCAGCGCGGGGGTCCAGCCTAACAATGAGCAGTTCTTC
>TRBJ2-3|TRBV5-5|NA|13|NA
CASSLPLMNTQYF
TGTGCCAGCAGCTTGCCACTAATGAATACGCAGTATTTT
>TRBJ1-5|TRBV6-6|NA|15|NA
CASSYRQGSNQPQHF
TGTGCCAGCAGTTACAGGCAGGGAAGCAATCAGCCCCAGCATTTT
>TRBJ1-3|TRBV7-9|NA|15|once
CATRQQGRSGNTIYF
TGTGCCACGCGACAACAGGGTCGCTCTGGAAACACCATATATTTT
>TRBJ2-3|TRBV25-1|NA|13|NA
CASSEPAGRTQYF
TGTGCCAGCAGTGAACCTGCGGGGCGTACGCAGTATTTT
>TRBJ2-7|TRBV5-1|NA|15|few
CASSTGTARGYEQYF
TGCGCCAGCAGCACCGGGACTGCAAGAGGCTACGAGCAGTACTTC
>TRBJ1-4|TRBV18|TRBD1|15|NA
CASSPNPGQNEKLFF
TGTGCCAGCTCACCAAACCCGGGACAGAATGAAAAACTGTTTTTT
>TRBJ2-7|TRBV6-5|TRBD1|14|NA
CASSRDRESYEQYF
TGTGCCAGCAGTAGGGACAGGGAGTCCTACGAGCAGTACTTC
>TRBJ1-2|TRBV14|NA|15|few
CASSQDRRGHYGYTF
TGTGCCAGCAGCCAAGATCGGAGGGGTCACTATGGCTACACCTTC
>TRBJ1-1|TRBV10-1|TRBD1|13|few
CASSRDRNTEAFF
TGCGCCAGCAGTCGGGACAGGAACACTGAAGCTTTCTTT
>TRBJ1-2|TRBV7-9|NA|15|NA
CASSPFSGRSNGYTF
TGTGCCAGCAGCCCCTTTTCAGGGAGGTCTAATGGCTACACCTTC
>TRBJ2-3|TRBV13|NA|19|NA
CASSFVRVSSDGFTDTQYF
TGTGCCAGCAGCTTCGTGAGGGTCTCCTCGGACGGGTTCACAGATACGCAGTATTTT
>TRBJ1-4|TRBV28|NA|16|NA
CASSSRLGPPNEKLFF
TGTGCCAGCAGTTCTCGGCTGGGGCCGCCTAATGAAAAACTGTTTTTT
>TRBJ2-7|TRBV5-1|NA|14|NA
CASSPQPGVHEQYF
TGCGCCAGCAGCCCTCAACCAGGGGTCCACGAGCAGTACTTC
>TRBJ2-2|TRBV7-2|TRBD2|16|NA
CASSPLAGGPIGELFF
TGTGCCAGCAGTCCTCTAGCGGGGGGGCCCATCGGGGAGCTGTTTTTT
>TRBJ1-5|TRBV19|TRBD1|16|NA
CASSLGQGAINQPQHF
TGTGCCAGTAGTCTAGGGCAGGGGGCGATTAATCAGCCCCAGCATTTT
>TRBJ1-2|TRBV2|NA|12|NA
CASRGDGYGYTF
TGTGCCAGCAGGGGGGACGGCTATGGCTACACCTTC
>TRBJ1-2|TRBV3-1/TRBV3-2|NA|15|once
CASSQVRGYHYGYTF
TGTGCCAGCAGCCAAGTACGGGGCTACCACTATGGCTACACCTTC
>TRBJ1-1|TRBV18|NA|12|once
CASSPPAAEAFF
TGTGCCAGCTCACCACCCGCCGCTGAAGCTTTCTTT
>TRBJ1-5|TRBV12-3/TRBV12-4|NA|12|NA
CASSLHGQPQHF
TGTGCCAGCAGTTTACATGGGCAGCCCCAGCATTTT
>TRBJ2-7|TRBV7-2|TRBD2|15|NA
CASSWTSGGLYEQYF
TGTGCCAGCAGCTGGACTAGCGGGGGGCTCTACGAGCAGTACTTC
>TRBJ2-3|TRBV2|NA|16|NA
CASSLAGLLGTDTQYF
TGTGCCAGCAGTCTAGCAGGGTTGTTGGGGACAGATACGCAGTATTTT